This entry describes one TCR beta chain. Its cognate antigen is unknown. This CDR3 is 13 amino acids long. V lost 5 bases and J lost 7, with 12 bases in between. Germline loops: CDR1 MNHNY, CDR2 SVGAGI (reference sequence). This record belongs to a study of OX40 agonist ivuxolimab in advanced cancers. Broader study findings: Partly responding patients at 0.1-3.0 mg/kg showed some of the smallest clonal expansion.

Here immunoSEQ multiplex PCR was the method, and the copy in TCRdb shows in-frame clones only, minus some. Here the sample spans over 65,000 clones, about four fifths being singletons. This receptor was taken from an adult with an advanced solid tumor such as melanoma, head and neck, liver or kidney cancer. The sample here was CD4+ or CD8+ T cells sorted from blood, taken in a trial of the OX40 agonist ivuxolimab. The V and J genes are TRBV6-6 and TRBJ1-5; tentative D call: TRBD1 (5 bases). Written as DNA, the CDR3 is TGTGCCAGCAGTGTAACCTGGGGCCAGCCCCAGCATTTT. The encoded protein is CASSVTWGQPQHF.